Each of the 32 T cell receptor beta chains below was sequenced from the same sample in a study of cytomegalovirus exposure and HLA in healthy donors. PCR was performed using 60 Vbeta and 13 Jbeta primers. Generated by immunoSEQ multiplex PCR, the TCRdb table keeps only in-frame clones and is missing some. The sample comprises under 150,000 clones, around 77% of which are singletons, and 1% to 1.5% rests with the top ten. Sequencing was carried out using PBMCs. The receptors derive from a man aged 45 to 65 in good health and CMV-seronegative.

V gene TRBV5-1 combines with J gene TRBJ2-1; the match to TRBD2 covers 9 bases. The CDR3 has 16 residues. CDR1 is SGHRS, CDR2 YFSETQ, per germline. The ends lost 0 bases at V and 8 bases at J; junction bases unmatched: 9. This CDR3 is CASSLAGTSHYDEQFF. In nucleotides, the CDR3 is TGCGCCAGCAGCTTGGCCGGGACTAGCCACTATGATGAGCAGTTCTTC.

V and J are TRBV5-4 and TRBJ2-7, with 10 bases that match TRBD2. Germline values: CDR1 SGHNT, CDR2 YYREEE (reference sequence). The J segment lost 2 bases and the V segment lost 3 bases, leaving 5 bases of the junction unmatched. The CDR3 totals 15 residues. CDR3 bases: TGTGCCAGCAGCTCGGGACTAGCGAGCCCCTACGAGCAGTACTTC. Protein product: CASSSGLASPYEQYF. Looking up the rest from reference TRBV5-4 and TRBJ2-7 gives the full variable domain: ETGVTQSPTHLIKTRGQQVTLRCSSQSGHNTVSWYQQALGQGPQFIFQYYREEENGRGNFPPRFSGLQFPNYSSELNVNALELDDSALYLCASSSGLASPYEQYFGPGTRLTVT.

The J gene is TRBJ2-3, the V gene TRBV4-1; 16 bases are shared with TRBD2. The CDR3 covers 15 residues. The germline gives CDR1 MGHRA, CDR2 YSYEKL. J gave up 11 bases and V 3 bases, and 5 bases lay outside the gene matches. DNA of the CDR3: TGCGCCAGCAGCCACCCGGGACTAGCGGGAGGGAGGCAGTATTTT. This codes for CASSHPGLAGGRQYF.

This clone has more than one count but fewer than ten. The genes are TRBV6-5 and TRBJ1-1; the match to TRBD1 covers 8 bases. The length of the CDR3 is 13 residues. The junction had 1 base not matched to a gene; V was cut back by 6 bases and J by 1 base. Germline lookup yields CDR1 MNHEY and CDR2 SVGAGI. Written as DNA, the CDR3 is TGTGCCAGCAGGGACAGGGCGAACACTGAAGCTTTCTTT. As protein: CASRDRANTEAFF.

The chain couples TRBV11-2 to TRBJ2-2, with 13 bases fitting TRBD2. There are 18 residues in the CDR3. The germline V gene has CDR1 SGHAT and CDR2 FQNNGV. The ends lost 4 bases at V and 2 bases at J; junction bases unmatched: 7. The CDR3 sequence is CASSYRLAGGLNTGELFF. The DNA for the CDR3 is TGTGCCAGCAGCTACCGACTAGCGGGAGGCCTAAACACCGGGGAGCTGTTTTTT. Looking up the rest from reference TRBV11-2 and TRBJ2-2 gives the full variable domain: EAGVAQSPRYKIIEKRQSVAFWCNPISGHATLYWYQQILGQGPKLLIQFQNNGVVDDSQLPKDRFSAERLKGVDSTLKIQPAKLEDSAVYLCASSYRLAGGLNTGELFFGEGSRLTVL.

The V and J genes are TRBV6-6 and TRBJ1-3; D possibly corresponds to TRBD1 (5 bases). Germline V gene lookup returns CDR1 MNHNY and CDR2 SVGAGI (reference sequence). V lost 5 bases to trimming and J lost 0 bases, with 11 bases between them. CDR3 length: 15 residues. CDR3 region: CASSTGGTSGNTIYF. The CDR3 DNA reads TGTGCCAGCAGTACGGGGGGTACCTCTGGAAACACCATATATTTT.

This chain's CDR3 is CASSAPGTAYNEQFF. Written as DNA, the CDR3 is TGTGCCAGCAGCGCCCCCGGGACAGCCTACAATGAGCAGTTCTTC. The rearrangement joins TRBV7-9 to TRBJ2-1; 7 bases agree with TRBD1. The CDR3 has 15 amino acids. The germline gives CDR1 SEHNR, CDR2 FQNEAQ (reference sequence). The junction had 6 bases not matched to a gene; V was cut back by 5 bases and J by 2 bases.

The V and J genes are TRBV19 and TRBJ1-1; 7 bases are a match to TRBD1. The germline gives CDR1 LNHDA, CDR2 SQIVND (reference sequence). CDR3 size: 13 residues. After removal of 4 bases from V and 5 bases from J, the junction contained 4 bases not matched to a gene. The CDR3 is CASSTTGFTEAFF. CDR3 nucleotides: TGTGCCAGTAGTACGACAGGGTTTACTGAAGCTTTCTTT.

The V call is TRBV18, the J call TRBJ1-1, with 7 bases identical to TRBD1. Trimming removed 2 bases from V and 5 bases from J; junction bases left unmatched: 8. From germline, CDR1 is KGHSH and CDR2 LQKENI. The CDR3 length is 15 residues. The CDR3 DNA sequence: TGTGCCAGCTCACCAAGCGACAGGGCGGGGACTGAAGCTTTCTTT. Its protein is CASSPSDRAGTEAFF. Full variable domain (rest looked up from reference TRBV18 and TRBJ1-1): NAGVMQNPRHLVRRRGQEARLRCSPMKGHSHVYWYRQLPEEGLKFMVYLQKENIIDESGMPKERFSAEFPKEGPSILRIQQVVRGDSAAYFCASSPSDRAGTEAFFGQGTRLTVV.

The rearrangement uses TRBV5-1 and TRBJ2-6; D remains ambiguous. V was cut by 5 bases and J by 4 bases, with 13 bases left in between. The CDR3 length is 15 residues. The germline gives CDR1 SGHRS, CDR2 YFSETQ. CDR3 DNA sequence: TGCGCCAGCAGTTCCGAGAAAACGGGGGCCAACGTCCTGACTTTC. Protein product: CASSSEKTGANVLTF.

The J gene is TRBJ2-3, the V gene TRBV28; TRBD1 matches 8 bases. The trim removed 1 base at V and 2 bases at J, leaving 5 bases unmatched. CDR1 is MDHEN, CDR2 SYDVKM, per germline. There are 16 residues in the CDR3. In DNA, the CDR3 is TGTGCCAGCAGTTTATACCCGGGACAGGTCACAGATACGCAGTATTTT. Amino acid sequence: CASSLYPGQVTDTQYF. Together with reference TRBV28 and TRBJ2-3, the CDR3 gives the full variable domain: DVKVTQSSRYLVKRTGEKVFLECVQDMDHENMFWYRQDPGLGLRLIYFSYDVKMKEKGDIPEGYSVSREKKERFSLILESASTNQTSMYLCASSLYPGQVTDTQYFGPGTRLTVL.

The chain has TRBV28 and TRBJ2-5; tentatively, D is TRBD2 (5 bases). This CDR3 is built from 12 residues. Trimming left V 6 bases short and J 7 bases short, with 12 bases between. Germline CDR1 MDHEN, CDR2 SYDVKM. CDR3 sequence reads: CASSLRAGTQYF. CDR3 nucleotides: TGTGCCAGCAGCCTTCGGGCGGGGACCCAGTACTTC.

This clone was counted between two and nine times. The chain combines TRBV7-8 with TRBJ2-7, with 9 nucleotides matching TRBD1. Germline loops: CDR1 SGHVS, CDR2 FQNEAQ. The CDR3 spans 15 residues. Trimming at V came to 1 base and at J to 5 bases, leaving 6 bases not matched to a gene. Written as DNA, the CDR3 is TGTGCCAGCAGCTTAGAAGACAGGGGGTTCGACGAGCAGTACTTC. Translating it yields CASSLEDRGFDEQYF.

The rearrangement uses TRBV19 and TRBJ2-5, with 9 bases identical to TRBD1. This CDR3 contains 17 residues. CDR1 is LNHDA and CDR2 is SQIVND in the germline V gene (reference sequence). J was trimmed by 5 bases and V by 5 bases; bases with no gene match: 15. CDR3 in amino acids: CASSGGTGMGVRETQYF. In DNA, the CDR3 is TGTGCCAGTAGTGGCGGGACAGGGATGGGGGTGAGGGAGACCCAGTACTTC.

This chain connects TRBV30 to TRBJ2-2; D is unclear. CDR1 GTSNPN and CDR2 SVGIG come from the germline V gene (reference sequence). Deletions cut 3 bases from V and 0 bases from J, with 5 bases between. The CDR3 runs to 13 residues. The chain's CDR3 is CAWSGSNTGELFF. The CDR3 coding sequence is TGTGCCTGGAGCGGGTCGAACACCGGGGAGCTGTTTTTT.

The chain's CDR3 is CASSLNPRGRSNQPQHF. The CDR3, as DNA: TGTGCCAGCAGTTTAAACCCCCGAGGGCGCAGCAATCAGCCCCAGCATTTT. The chain couples TRBV28 to TRBJ1-5; no clear D. Trimming left V 2 bases short and J 1 base short, with 15 bases between. CDR3 length: 17 amino acids. Per the germline V gene, CDR1 is MDHEN and CDR2 is SYDVKM.

This chain connects TRBV7-2 to TRBJ1-3, with 8 bases identical to TRBD1. After removal of 3 bases from V and 0 bases from J, the junction contained 7 bases not matched to a gene. CDR1 SGHTA and CDR2 FQGNSA come from the germline V gene. CDR3 length: 17 amino acids. The CDR3 reads CASSFGQGPSSGNTIYF. The CDR3 DNA sequence: TGTGCCAGCAGCTTTGGACAGGGTCCAAGCTCTGGAAACACCATATATTTT.

V is TRBV27 and J is TRBJ1-2; 7 bases line up with TRBD1. Germline CDR1 reads MNHEY; CDR2 reads SMNVEV (reference sequence). The trim removed 4 bases at V and 7 bases at J, leaving 12 bases unmatched. The CDR3 length is 15 residues. CDR3: CASSSWTVTGAGYTF. CDR3 sequence (DNA): TGTGCCAGCAGTTCCTGGACAGTAACAGGGGCTGGCTACACCTTC.

This chain joins TRBV30 and TRBJ2-5; 11 bases are a match to TRBD1. The length of the CDR3 is 14 residues. V lost 2 bases, J lost 5 bases, and 4 bases stayed unmatched. Germline assignment: CDR1 GTSNPN and CDR2 SVGIG (reference sequence). CDR3 amino acids: CAWSKDRGQETQYF. The CDR3 DNA reads as TGTGCCTGGAGTAAGGACAGGGGGCAGGAGACCCAGTACTTC.

The chain combines TRBV6-1 with TRBJ1-1; D perhaps matches TRBD1 (5 bases). The CDR3 length is 14 residues. Germline values: CDR1 MNHNS, CDR2 SASEGT. The V end was cut by 7 bases, the J end by 2 bases, with 14 bases between. CDR3 sequence: CASTQVGGNTEAFF. Here the CDR3 DNA reads TGTGCCAGCACCCAGGTGGGGGGTAACACTGAAGCTTTCTTT.

As for this clone: Other nucleotide sequences from this sample produce the same CDR3. The rearrangement links TRBV7-3 to TRBJ2-3; the D is unclear. The CDR3 has 14 residues. V shed 2 bases and J shed 0 bases, with 6 bases lying between them. The germline gives CDR1 SGHTA, CDR2 FQGTGA. The CDR3 coding sequence is TGTGCCAGCAGCTTAGCCGGGAGCACAGATACGCAGTATTTT. It specifies CASSLAGSTDTQYF.

This chain uses TRBV20-1 with TRBJ2-1, with 7 positions matching TRBD1. Unmatched junction bases numbered 4, after V lost 4 bases and J lost 10 bases. This CDR3 region has 11 residues. Germline loops: CDR1 DFQATT, CDR2 SNEGSKA (reference sequence). This chain's CDR3 is CSAMTGFEQFF. The DNA of the CDR3 is TGCAGTGCTATGACAGGGTTCGAGCAGTTCTTC.

This clone has a single count. V is TRBV21-1 and J is TRBJ2-7; the DNA was not compared with TRBD2, the D call given in the table. TRBV21-1 is flagged as a pseudogene. This CDR3 contains 17 residues. The CDR3 DNA reads TGTGCCAGCAGCAAAGCCGGCTCGGGACTAATCGTTTGCGAGCAGTACTTC. Protein product: CASSKAGSGLIVCEQYF.

The chain carries TRBV19 and TRBJ1-5; D is ambiguous. The CDR3 runs 13 residues. Trimming removed 5 bases at V and 5 bases at J, with 10 bases between. The germline V gene has CDR1 LNHDA and CDR2 SQIVND (reference sequence). The CDR3 spells CASSGARDQPQHF. In nucleotides, the CDR3 is TGTGCCAGTAGTGGAGCGCGAGATCAGCCCCAGCATTTT.

The chain has TRBV6-5 and TRBJ2-7, with 11 bases fitting TRBD2. The germline V gene encodes CDR1 MNHEY and CDR2 SVGAGI. J gave up 4 bases and V 1 base, and 3 bases lay outside the gene matches. The CDR3 loop spans 15 amino acids. The CDR3 spells CASSYYGTSGYEQYF. The DNA for the CDR3 is TGTGCCAGCAGTTACTACGGGACTAGCGGTTACGAGCAGTACTTC.

There are a few counts of this clone. This rearrangement joins TRBV7-9 to TRBJ1-4, with 9 bases aligning to TRBD1. The CDR3 consists of 15 residues. Germline V gene data show CDR1 as SEHNR and CDR2 as FQNEAQ (reference sequence). V was pared by 5 bases and J by 5 bases, with 6 bases of the junction left unmatched. The CDR3 DNA reads as TGTGCCAGCAGCGTGGACAGGGGAGGGAATGAAAAACTGTTTTTT. Translation: CASSVDRGGNEKLFF.

The rearrangement links TRBV29-1 to TRBJ1-4; D is undetermined. The V end was cut by 5 bases, the J end by 2 bases, with 12 bases between. Germline V gene data show CDR1 as SQVTM and CDR2 as ANQGSEA. The CDR3 extends over 14 amino acids. In DNA form, the CDR3 reads TGCAGCGTTATGGTTCAGGCCACTAATGAAAAACTGTTTTTT. The encoded protein is CSVMVQATNEKLFF.

The gene calls are TRBV11-2 and TRBJ2-3; D is perhaps TRBD1 (6 bases). The germline gives CDR1 SGHAT, CDR2 FQNNGV. This CDR3 is built from 14 residues. Trimming took 5 bases from V and 1 from J, leaving 10 bases between them. The CDR3 DNA reads TGTGCCAGCAGCGCCTACAGGGGCACAGATACGCAGTATTTT. Its protein is CASSAYRGTDTQYF. Using reference TRBV11-2 and TRBJ2-3 for the parts outside the CDR3, the full variable domain is EAGVAQSPRYKIIEKRQSVAFWCNPISGHATLYWYQQILGQGPKLLIQFQNNGVVDDSQLPKDRFSAERLKGVDSTLKIQPAKLEDSAVYLCASSAYRGTDTQYFGPGTRLTVL.

The chain carries TRBV12-5 and TRBJ2-1, with TRBD2 matching 12 bases. CDR3 length equals 16 residues. The germline CDR1 and CDR2 sequences are LGHNT and FRNRAP. The J segment lost 6 bases and the V segment lost 7 bases, leaving 10 bases of the junction unmatched. CDR3 DNA sequence: TGTGCTAGTGCTTATTCTAGCGGGAGGGCCCTCAATGAGCAGTTCTTC. It yields the protein CASAYSSGRALNEQFF.

The genes are TRBV2 and TRBJ2-7, with 8 bases that match TRBD2. The CDR3 contains 14 residues. Trimming removed 4 bases from V and 6 bases from J; junction bases left unmatched: 8. Germline lookup yields CDR1 SNHLY and CDR2 FYNNEI. The DNA for the CDR3 is TGTGCCAGCAGTGGGAAGCGGGAGTTTCCCGAGCAGTACTTC. Protein: CASSGKREFPEQYF.

The chain is built from TRBV4-1 and TRBJ2-2; 11 nucleotides line up with TRBD2. After removal of 6 bases from V and 0 bases from J, the junction contained 6 bases not matched to a gene. The CDR3 loop spans 17 amino acids. Germline values: CDR1 MGHRA, CDR2 YSYEKL. The CDR3 sequence: CASRRGSGRANTGELFF. As DNA, the CDR3 is TGCGCCAGCAGGAGGGGTAGCGGGAGGGCGAACACCGGGGAGCTGTTTTTT.

The chain is built from TRBV14 and TRBJ2-7; no firm D call. This CDR3 comprises 14 residues. V was clipped by 1 base and J by 6 bases, with 13 bases between them. Germline CDR1 SGHDN, CDR2 FVKESK. CDR3 loop: CASSQGLLVSEQYF. Here the CDR3 DNA reads TGTGCCAGCAGCCAAGGGCTCCTCGTCTCCGAGCAGTACTTC.